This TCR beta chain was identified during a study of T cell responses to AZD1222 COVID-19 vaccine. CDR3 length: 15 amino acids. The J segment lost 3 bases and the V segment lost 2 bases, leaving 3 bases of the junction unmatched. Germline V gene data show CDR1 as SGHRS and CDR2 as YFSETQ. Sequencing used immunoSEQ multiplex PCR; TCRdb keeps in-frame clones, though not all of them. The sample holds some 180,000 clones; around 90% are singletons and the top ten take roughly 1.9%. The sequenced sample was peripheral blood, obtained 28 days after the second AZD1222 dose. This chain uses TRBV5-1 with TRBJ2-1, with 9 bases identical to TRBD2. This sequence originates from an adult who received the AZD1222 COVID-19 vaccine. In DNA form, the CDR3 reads TGCGCCAGCAGCTTTGAAGCGGGGGGCTACAATGAGCAGTTCTTC. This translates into CASSFEAGGYNEQFF.